One and the same sample provided the 20 T cell receptor beta chains below, sequenced in a study of blood T cell repertoires in COVID-19. Using immunoSEQ multiplex PCR, the repertoire was profiled, and TCRdb retains in-frame clones only, with some absent. The sample lists approximately 290,000 clones; approximately 89% were seen once. The sample consisted of peripheral blood. Every receptor here comes from a woman aged 55-75 years with acute or convalescent COVID-19.

The chain employs TRBV7-9 and TRBJ1-3, with TRBD1 as a possible D gene (5 bases). Per the germline V gene, CDR1 is SEHNR and CDR2 is FQNEAQ (reference sequence). There are 15 residues in the CDR3. V lost 5 bases to trimming and J lost 2 bases, with 13 bases between them. In DNA, the CDR3 is TGTGCCAGCAGCGTACAGGTGGAAGCTGGAAACACCATATATTTT. Its translation: CASSVQVEAGNTIYF.

This clone was seen ten or more times. The chain couples TRBV2 to TRBJ2-7; 10 nucleotides align to TRBD1. The CDR3 extends over 14 amino acids. Germline CDR1 is SNHLY and CDR2 is FYNNEI. The ends lost 6 bases at V and 6 bases at J; junction bases unmatched: 8. CDR3 sequence reads: CASSYRTGGSEQYF. The DNA of the CDR3 is TGTGCCAGCAGCTATCGGACAGGGGGTTCCGAGCAGTACTTC.

J is TRBJ2-3 and V is TRBV27, with TRBD2 identical over 12 bases. Germline trimming cut 8 bases from V and 4 bases from J; bases unmatched to any gene: 4. This CDR3 is built from 14 residues. Looked up from germline, CDR1 is MNHEY and CDR2 is SMNVEV (reference sequence). The DNA of the CDR3 is TGTGCCAGCTCCCCTAGCGGGAGGGCAGATACGCAGTATTTT. Its translation is CASSPSGRADTQYF.

The gene calls are TRBV3-1 (or the pseudogene TRBV3-2) and TRBJ1-2, with a weak D call TRBD1 (5 bases). With 4 bases removed from V and 1 base from J, the gap between germline ends came to 13 bases. This CDR3 comprises 15 residues. Looked up from germline, CDR1 is LGHDT and CDR2 is YNNKEL (reference sequence). CDR3 protein: CASSPSDSLNYGYTF. The CDR3 nucleotides read TGTGCCAGCAGCCCCTCCGACAGCCTTAACTATGGCTACACCTTC.

This rearrangement joins TRBV27 to TRBJ1-4, with 7 bases fitting TRBD1. The germline V gene encodes CDR1 MNHEY and CDR2 SMNVEV (reference sequence). With V trimmed by 6 bases and J by 4 bases, 8 bases remained unmatched. There are 15 residues in the CDR3. The CDR3 region is CASRLTGQFNEKLFF. Here the CDR3 DNA reads TGTGCCAGCAGATTAACGGGACAGTTTAATGAAAAACTGTTTTTT.

This chain uses TRBV7-9 with TRBJ2-1; 7 bases align to TRBD1. In germline, CDR1 is SEHNR, CDR2 FQNEAQ (reference sequence). The CDR3 totals 17 residues. V was clipped by 5 bases and J by 4 bases; unmatched bases: 14. The CDR3 nucleotides read TGTGCCAGCAGCCCCCAGACAGGGCGATCGATATACAATGAGCAGTTCTTC. Amino acids: CASSPQTGRSIYNEQFF.

The chain joins TRBV29-1 to TRBJ1-2; TRBD1 aligns across 9 bases. Germline V gene sequence: CDR1 SQVTM, CDR2 ANQGSEA. The ends lost 3 bases at V and 4 bases at J; junction bases unmatched: 3. The CDR3 sequence is 13 residues long. The CDR3 DNA reads TGCAGCGTTGATCTGGACAGGGGCTATGGCTACACCTTC. This codes for CSVDLDRGYGYTF.

This sequence joins TRBV27 and TRBJ1-5; maybe TRBD1 (5 bases). The CDR3 is 14 amino acids. V was trimmed by 1 base and J by 5 bases, leaving 9 bases between them. In germline, CDR1 is MNHEY, CDR2 SMNVEV (reference sequence). This CDR3 reads CASSLWQGDQPQHF. CDR3 bases: TGTGCCAGCAGTTTATGGCAGGGCGATCAGCCCCAGCATTTT.

The chain links TRBV5-1 to TRBJ2-1, with 12 positions matching TRBD1. Germline trimming cut 4 bases from V and 8 bases from J; bases unmatched to any gene: 1. The CDR3 is 13 amino acids. Germline lookup yields CDR1 SGHRS and CDR2 YFSETQ. CDR3 loop: CASSRDRGHEQFF. The CDR3 bases are TGCGCCAGCAGCCGGGACAGGGGGCATGAGCAGTTCTTC.

This chain links TRBV7-3 with TRBJ2-1; 8 positions agree with TRBD2. The junction had 4 bases not matched to a gene; V was cut back by 2 bases and J by 7 bases. CDR1 is SGHTA and CDR2 is FQGTGA in the germline V gene. The CDR3 runs to 14 residues. The CDR3 bases are TGTGCCAGCAGCTTAGAGGGCGGGAGGAATGAGCAGTTCTTC. Encoded protein: CASSLEGGRNEQFF.

Comment on this clone: This specimen includes other DNA sequences encoding the same CDR3. This chain links TRBV9 with TRBJ1-1, with D possibly matching TRBD1 (6 bases). Germline-derived CDR1 and CDR2 are SGDLS and YYNGEE. V lost 3 bases and J 1 base, leaving 10 bases between the germline ends. The CDR3 is 14 residues long. The CDR3 DNA reads as TGTGCCAGCAGCGCTACGGGACAGAACACTGAAGCTTTCTTT. This sequence encodes CASSATGQNTEAFF. Filled out from reference TRBV9 and TRBJ1-1, the complete variable domain reads DSGVTQTPKHLITATGQRVTLRCSPRSGDLSVYWYQQSLDQGLQFLIQYYNGEERAKGNILERFSAQQFPDLHSELNLSSLELGDSALYFCASSATGQNTEAFFGQGTRLTVV.

This chain connects TRBV7-2 to TRBJ1-6; D is perhaps TRBD1 (6 bases). Looked up from germline, CDR1 is SGHTA and CDR2 is FQGNSA. The CDR3 is made up of 15 amino acids. V lost 5 bases and J 9 bases, leaving 17 bases between the germline ends. The CDR3 spells CASSPPGGAASPLHF. For the CDR3, the DNA is TGTGCCAGCAGCCCGCCCGGGGGGGCGGCTTCACCCCTCCACTTT.

CDR3 nucleotide sequence: TGTGCCAGCAGCCAAGAATCTGGAACAGCCGGGGAGCTGTTTTTT. Translated, it gives CASSQESGTAGELFF. The chain employs TRBV4-2 and TRBJ2-2; D gene ambiguous. V was shortened by 0 bases and J by 6 bases, with 11 bases between the two germline ends. CDR3 length equals 15 residues. Germline V gene lookup returns CDR1 LGHNA and CDR2 YNFKEQ.

The J gene is TRBJ1-1, the V gene TRBV7-2, with D tentatively TRBD1 (5 bases). Between the trimmed V and J ends, which lost 5 bases and 8 bases, there was a span of 15 bases. This CDR3 spans 13 amino acids. CDR1 and CDR2 (germline): SGHTA, FQGNSA. Here the CDR3 reads CASSVRTYKEAFF. The CDR3 DNA sequence: TGTGCCAGCAGCGTTCGGACATATAAAGAAGCTTTCTTT.

The chain joins TRBV3-1 (or the pseudogene TRBV3-2) to TRBJ2-3, with TRBD2 identical over 10 bases. Germline V gene data show CDR1 as LGHDT and CDR2 as YNNKEL (reference sequence). The CDR3 sequence is 15 residues long. The V segment lost 4 bases and the J segment 2 bases; nucleotides outside the gene matches: 3. CDR3 amino acids: CASSPGLANTDTQYF. DNA for the CDR3: TGTGCCAGCAGCCCGGGACTAGCGAACACAGATACGCAGTATTTT.

This chain connects TRBV7-9 to TRBJ2-2; 8 positions agree with TRBD2. CDR3 length equals 15 residues. Trimming removed 4 bases from V and 4 bases from J; junction bases left unmatched: 5. The germline gives CDR1 SEHNR, CDR2 FQNEAQ (reference sequence). CDR3 sequence (DNA): TGTGCCAGCAGCTCACGCGGGGGGACCACCGGGGAGCTGTTTTTT. It translates to CASSSRGGTTGELFF.

J is TRBJ1-6 and V is TRBV6-2 or TRBV6-3; D is perhaps TRBD1 (6 bases). This CDR3 contains 20 residues. Trimming removed 0 bases from V and 0 bases from J, with 18 bases in between. Germline lookup yields CDR1 MNHEY and CDR2 SVGEGT. CDR3 sequence reads: CASSYSSGRGSSSYNSPLHF. DNA of the CDR3: TGTGCCAGCAGTTACTCGAGCGGCAGGGGATCCAGCTCCTATAATTCACCCCTCCACTTT.

The gene calls are TRBV7-3 and TRBJ1-1; 12 bases are shared with TRBD1. Germline V lookup: CDR1 SGHTA, CDR2 FQGTGA. V was pared by 4 bases and J by 11 bases, with 11 bases of the junction left unmatched. This CDR3 contains 15 residues. The CDR3 region has the DNA TGTGCCAGCAGCTCGTCCGGGACAGGGGGCGAAATGGCTTTCTTT. Protein: CASSSSGTGGEMAFF.

This rearrangement joins TRBV6-2 or TRBV6-3 to TRBJ2-7; 11 nucleotides line up with TRBD1. Germline V gene lookup returns CDR1 MNHEY and CDR2 SVGEGT. This CDR3 contains 15 residues. Trimming took 4 bases from V and 0 from J; bases not matched to a gene: 2. The CDR3 nucleotides are TGTGCCAGCAGTTTCGGGACAGGGGGCTCCTACGAGCAGTACTTC. Its translation is CASSFGTGGSYEQYF.

In its sample, this clone was seen once. The chain uses TRBV9 and TRBJ1-1; D unresolved. Between the trimmed V and J ends, which lost 0 bases and 0 bases, there was a span of 9 bases. The CDR3 extends over 15 amino acids. Germline-derived CDR1 and CDR2 are SGDLS and YYNGEE. CDR3 region: CASSVDQAMNTEAFF. The CDR3 DNA is TGTGCCAGCAGCGTAGATCAGGCGATGAACACTGAAGCTTTCTTT.